Listed here are 7 T cell receptor beta chains from one sample, sequenced in a study of blood T cell repertoires in COVID-19. The table came from immunoSEQ multiplex PCR; TCRdb's copy has only in-frame clones and leaves some out. Counted here are about 250,000 clones, 65% to 90% occurring once; the ten biggest clones make up more than 1.5%. The sequencing sample was made of PBMCs or T cells enriched from blood (not recorded which). Receptor source: a man aged 35 to 55 who had recovered from COVID-19.

The chain is built from TRBV4-1 and TRBJ1-5; 9 positions match TRBD1. The trim removed 4 bases at V and 6 bases at J, leaving 13 bases unmatched. The CDR3 is made up of 17 amino acids. Per germline, CDR1 MGHRA and CDR2 YSYEKL. CDR3 amino acids: CASSPGVGTGTPQPQHF. The CDR3 nucleotides read TGCGCCAGCAGCCCCGGGGTGGGGACAGGGACCCCTCAGCCCCAGCATTTT.

The CDR3 nucleotides are TGTGCCAGCAGCTCCGACAGGGAGAATTCACCCCTCCACTTT. Translation gives CASSSDRENSPLHF. V and J are TRBV13 and TRBJ1-6, with 7 nucleotides matching TRBD1. This CDR3 has 14 amino acids. Germline V gives CDR1 PRHDT, CDR2 FYEKMQ (reference sequence). V was pared by 4 bases and J by 7 bases, with 4 bases of the junction left unmatched.

The chain is built from TRBV5-1 and TRBJ1-4; the D gene is possibly TRBD1 (5 bases). The CDR3 length is 15 residues. V was trimmed by 5 bases and J by 4 bases, leaving 15 bases between them. Germline values: CDR1 SGHRS, CDR2 YFSETQ. For the CDR3, the DNA is TGCGCCAGCAGAAGGGACTTCCAGTTTAATGAAAAACTGTTTTTT. As protein: CASRRDFQFNEKLFF.

The rearrangement joins TRBV7-3 to TRBJ1-2; TRBD1 agrees at 8 bases. CDR1 is SGHTA and CDR2 is FQGTGA in the germline V gene. CDR3 length: 14 amino acids. The J segment lost 6 bases and the V segment lost 5 bases, leaving 8 bases of the junction unmatched. The CDR3 DNA reads as TGTGCCAGCAGCCCCGGACAGGGCGAAAATGGCTACACCTTC. Protein product: CASSPGQGENGYTF. Variable domain in full (rest from reference TRBV7-3 and TRBJ1-2): GAGVSQTPSNKVTEKGKYVELRCDPISGHTALYWYRQSLGQGPEFLIYFQGTGAADDSGLPNDRFFAVRPEGSVSTLKIQRTERGDSAVYLCASSPGQGENGYTFGSGTRLTVV.

CDR3 nucleotides: TGTGCCAGCAGTTTACTCCCCTTAACTACAGGTGGAGAAGCTTTCTTT. Its protein product is CASSLLPLTTGGEAFF. The genes are TRBV27 and TRBJ1-1, with a tentative D call TRBD1 (5 bases). The V and J ends lost 2 bases and 8 bases respectively, with 21 bases between them. Germline V gene sequence: CDR1 MNHEY, CDR2 SMNVEV (reference sequence). This CDR3 has 16 amino acids.

Concerning this clone itself: The sample has other DNA sequences that encode this CDR3 too. The CDR3 region has the DNA TGCGCCAGCAGCCCCGGGACAGGATCCTACGAGCAGTACTTC. Amino acids: CASSPGTGSYEQYF. The chain couples TRBV5-1 to TRBJ2-7; 8 bases match TRBD1. CDR1 and CDR2 from the germline V gene are SGHRS and YFSETQ. V was pared by 4 bases and J by 1 base, with 4 bases of the junction left unmatched. This CDR3 contains 14 residues. Supplemented by reference TRBV5-1 and TRBJ2-7, the full variable domain reads KAGVTQTPRYLIKTRGQQVTLSCSPISGHRSVSWYQQTPGQGLQFLFEYFSETQRNKGNFPGRFSGRQFSNSRSEMNVSTLELGDSALYLCASSPGTGSYEQYFGPGTRLTVT.

The J gene is TRBJ1-1, the V gene TRBV27; D may be TRBD1 (5 bases). This CDR3 contains 14 residues. Germline V gene data show CDR1 as MNHEY and CDR2 as SMNVEV (reference sequence). Trimming pared 1 base from V and 4 bases from J, leaving 10 bases between. The CDR3 region has the DNA TGTGCCAGCAGTTTATATGGGGGGAGCACTGAAGCTTTCTTT. Its translation is CASSLYGGSTEAFF.